A selection of T cell receptor beta chains follows, all from one sample in a study of blood T cell repertoires in COVID-19. Profiling relied on immunoSEQ multiplex PCR, and the TCRdb table lists in-frame clones only, not all of them. Of fewer than 250,000 clones listed, more than 85% are singletons. Sequencing input: peripheral blood. The receptors come from a man aged 55 to 70 with COVID-19, enrolled during active disease. The CDR3 runs from the conserved cysteine through the conserved F or W. The D gene is left open where the match is weak. Only part of the rows carry a size: once, few, many, or a class if the clone is expanded.

J gene,V gene,clone size,CDR3 length,D gene,CDR3 DNA,CDR3 protein
TRBJ1-1,TRBV12-3/TRBV12-4,-,13,-,TGTGCCAGCAGCAGGGGACGCAACACTGAAGCTTTCTTT,CASSRGRNTEAFF
TRBJ2-1,TRBV4-2,-,16,-,TGTGCCAGCAGCCACGGGAGTACGGTTTCCTACAATGAGCAGTTCTTC,CASSHGSTVSYNEQFF
TRBJ2-6,TRBV14,-,14,-,TGTGCCAGCAGGCCGGGCTCTGGGGCCAACGTCCTGACTTTC,CASRPGSGANVLTF
TRBJ1-3,TRBV28,-,15,TRBD1,TGTGCCACCAGAGGGGGCGACCTCTCCGGAAACACCATATATTTT,CATRGGDLSGNTIYF
TRBJ1-3,TRBV6-6,-,16,TRBD1,TGTGCCAGCAGAGCCTCGGGACAGAACTCTGGAAACACCATATATTTT,CASRASGQNSGNTIYF
TRBJ2-7,TRBV9,-,15,TRBD1,TGTGCCAGCAGCGTAGGCGTTGGGACAGGGGTCGAGCAGTACTTC,CASSVGVGTGVEQYF
TRBJ2-5,TRBV7-2,-,15,TRBD1,TGTGCCAGCAGCAAGGGACAGTTTACCCAAGAGACCCAGTACTTC,CASSKGQFTQETQYF
TRBJ2-7,TRBV23-1,-,16,TRBD1,TGCGCCAGCAGTCAAGGGTGGACAGGGGGATACTACGAGCAGTACTTC,CASSQGWTGGYYEQYF
TRBJ1-5,TRBV24-1,-,16,-,TGTGCCACCAGTGATAACAGGGCATCGAGCAATCAGCCCCAGCATTTT,CATSDNRASSNQPQHF
TRBJ2-3,TRBV5-4,-,16,TRBD1,TGTGCCAGCAGCCCCCACCCGACAGGGCCTGAAGATACGCAGTATTTT,CASSPHPTGPEDTQYF
TRBJ2-1,TRBV20-1,-,11,-,TGCAGTGTTGGGCCGTTAAATGAGCAGTTCTTC,CSVGPLNEQFF
TRBJ2-3,TRBV6-1,-,14,-,TGTGCCAGCAGTGACCCTGGGGGGAAAGATACGCAGTATTTT,CASSDPGGKDTQYF
TRBJ1-2,TRBV3-1/TRBV3-2,-,12,-,TGTGCCAGCAGCCAAGCAGGGCTCGGCTACACCTTC,CASSQAGLGYTF
TRBJ2-7,TRBV19,few,16,-,TGTGCCAGTAGTATAACGCCAGGGCGATTCTCCTACGAGCAGTACTTC,CASSITPGRFSYEQYF
TRBJ1-1,TRBV7-6,-,15,-,TGTGCCAGCAGCCCTTCGGGAGACTCGAACACTGAAGCTTTCTTT,CASSPSGDSNTEAFF